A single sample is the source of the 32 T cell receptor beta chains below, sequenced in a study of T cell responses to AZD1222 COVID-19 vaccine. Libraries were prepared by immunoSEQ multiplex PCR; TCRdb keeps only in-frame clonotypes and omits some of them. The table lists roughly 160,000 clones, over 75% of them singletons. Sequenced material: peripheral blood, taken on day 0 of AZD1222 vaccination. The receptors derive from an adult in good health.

The DNA of the CDR3 is TGTGCCAGCAGTTCCCGGTTGTATAGGGGGCTAGAAAAACTGTTTTTT. Its protein is CASSSRLYRGLEKLFF. The chain recombines TRBV6-5 with TRBJ1-4, with 7 bases matching TRBD1. Germline CDR1 and CDR2: MNHEY and SVGAGI. The CDR3 runs to 16 residues. V trimming: 4 bases; J trimming: 8 bases; junction bases outside the gene matches: 13.

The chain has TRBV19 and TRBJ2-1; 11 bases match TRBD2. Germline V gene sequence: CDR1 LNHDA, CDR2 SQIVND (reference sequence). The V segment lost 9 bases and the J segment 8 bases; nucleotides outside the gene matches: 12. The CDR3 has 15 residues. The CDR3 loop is CASTDIAGGRYEQFF. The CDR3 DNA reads TGTGCCAGCACAGATATAGCGGGGGGGAGGTATGAGCAGTTCTTC.

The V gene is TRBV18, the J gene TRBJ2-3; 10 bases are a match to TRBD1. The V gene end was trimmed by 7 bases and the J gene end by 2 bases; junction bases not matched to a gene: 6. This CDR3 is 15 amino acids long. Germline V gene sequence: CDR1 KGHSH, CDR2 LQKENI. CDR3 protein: CASFPGQGSTDTQYF. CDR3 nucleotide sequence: TGTGCCAGCTTCCCGGGACAGGGGTCCACAGATACGCAGTATTTT. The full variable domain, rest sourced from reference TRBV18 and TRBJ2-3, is NAGVMQNPRHLVRRRGQEARLRCSPMKGHSHVYWYRQLPEEGLKFMVYLQKENIIDESGMPKERFSAEFPKEGPSILRIQQVVRGDSAAYFCASFPGQGSTDTQYFGPGTRLTVL.

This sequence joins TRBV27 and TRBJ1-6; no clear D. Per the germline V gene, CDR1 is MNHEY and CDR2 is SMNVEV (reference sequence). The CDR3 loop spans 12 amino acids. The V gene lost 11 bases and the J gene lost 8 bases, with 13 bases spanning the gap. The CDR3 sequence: CARPPEHSPLHF. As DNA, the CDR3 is TGTGCCCGTCCCCCTGAGCATTCACCCCTCCACTTT.

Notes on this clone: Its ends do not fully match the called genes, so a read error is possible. As DNA, the CDR3 is TGTGCTAGTGGTTTAAGTACAGGGGTGAAGACTGAAGCTTTCTTT. Translation: CASGLSTGVKTEAFF. The V gene is TRBV12-5, the J gene TRBJ1-1, with 7 bases aligning to TRBD1. Germline loops: CDR1 LGHNT, CDR2 FRNRAP. The CDR3 extends over 15 amino acids. Full variable domain (remainder filled in from reference TRBV12-5 and TRBJ1-1): DARVTQTPRHKVTEMGQEVTMRCQPILGHNTVFWYRQTMMQGLELLAYFRNRAPLDDSGMPKDRFSAEMPDATLATLKIQPSEPRDSAVYFCASGLSTGVKTEAFFGQGTRLTVV.

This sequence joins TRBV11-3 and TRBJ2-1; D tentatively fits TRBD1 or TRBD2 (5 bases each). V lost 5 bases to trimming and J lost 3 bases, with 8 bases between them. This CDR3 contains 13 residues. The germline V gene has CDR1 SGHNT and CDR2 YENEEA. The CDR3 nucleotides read TGTGCCAGCAGCGAGGGGAGCTACAATGAGCAGTTCTTC. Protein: CASSEGSYNEQFF.

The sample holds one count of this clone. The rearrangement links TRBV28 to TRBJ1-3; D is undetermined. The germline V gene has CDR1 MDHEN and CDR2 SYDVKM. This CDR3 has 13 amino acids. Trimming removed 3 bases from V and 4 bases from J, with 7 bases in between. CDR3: CASSFLSGNTIYF. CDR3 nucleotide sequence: TGTGCCAGCAGTTTCCTGTCGGGAAACACCATATATTTT.

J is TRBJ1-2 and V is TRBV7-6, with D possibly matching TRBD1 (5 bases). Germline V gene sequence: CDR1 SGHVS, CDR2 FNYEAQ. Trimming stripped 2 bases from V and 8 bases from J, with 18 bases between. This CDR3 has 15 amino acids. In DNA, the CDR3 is TGTGCCAGCAGCTTATCTGATTCTGCAGGGCACGGCTACACCTTC. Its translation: CASSLSDSAGHGYTF.

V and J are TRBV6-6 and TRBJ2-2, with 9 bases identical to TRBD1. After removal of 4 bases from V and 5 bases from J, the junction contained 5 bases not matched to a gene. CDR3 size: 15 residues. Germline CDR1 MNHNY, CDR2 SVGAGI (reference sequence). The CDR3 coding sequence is TGTGCCAGCAGTTTCGGGACAGGGTATACCGGGGAGCTGTTTTTT. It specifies CASSFGTGYTGELFF.

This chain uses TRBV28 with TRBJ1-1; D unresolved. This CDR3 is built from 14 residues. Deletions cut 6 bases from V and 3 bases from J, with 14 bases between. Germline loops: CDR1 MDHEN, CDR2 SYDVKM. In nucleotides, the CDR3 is TGTGCCAGCAGACGAGAAGCGTGGGACACTGAAGCTTTCTTT. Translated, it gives CASRREAWDTEAFF. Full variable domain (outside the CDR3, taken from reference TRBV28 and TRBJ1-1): DVKVTQSSRYLVKRTGEKVFLECVQDMDHENMFWYRQDPGLGLRLIYFSYDVKMKEKGDIPEGYSVSREKKERFSLILESASTNQTSMYLCASRREAWDTEAFFGQGTRLTVV.

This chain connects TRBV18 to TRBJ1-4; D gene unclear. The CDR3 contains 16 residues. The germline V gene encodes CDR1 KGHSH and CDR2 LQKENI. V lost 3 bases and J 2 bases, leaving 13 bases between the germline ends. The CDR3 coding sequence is TGTGCCAGCTCACCTTCTTCGTTGCTGACTAATGAAAAACTGTTTTTT. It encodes CASSPSSLLTNEKLFF.

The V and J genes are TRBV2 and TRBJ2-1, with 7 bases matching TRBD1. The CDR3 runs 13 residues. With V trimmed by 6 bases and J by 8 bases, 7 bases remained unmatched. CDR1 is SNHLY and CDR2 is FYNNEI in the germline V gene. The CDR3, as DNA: TGTGCCAGCAGGTTTACAGGGGAGTATGAGCAGTTCTTC. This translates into CASRFTGEYEQFF.

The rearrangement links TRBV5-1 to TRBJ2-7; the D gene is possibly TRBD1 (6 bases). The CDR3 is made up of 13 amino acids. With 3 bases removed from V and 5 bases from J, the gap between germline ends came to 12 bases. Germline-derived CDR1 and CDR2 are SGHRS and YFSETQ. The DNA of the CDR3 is TGCGCCAGCAGCTCAGCCCCAGGGGACGAGCAGTACTTC. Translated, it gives CASSSAPGDEQYF.

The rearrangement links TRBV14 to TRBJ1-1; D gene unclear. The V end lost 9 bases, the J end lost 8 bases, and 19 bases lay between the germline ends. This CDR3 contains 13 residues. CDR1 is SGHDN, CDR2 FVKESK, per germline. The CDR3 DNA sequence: TGTGCCAGTCAGCCCCTAAGGTTCAGGGAAGCTTTCTTT. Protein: CASQPLRFREAFF.

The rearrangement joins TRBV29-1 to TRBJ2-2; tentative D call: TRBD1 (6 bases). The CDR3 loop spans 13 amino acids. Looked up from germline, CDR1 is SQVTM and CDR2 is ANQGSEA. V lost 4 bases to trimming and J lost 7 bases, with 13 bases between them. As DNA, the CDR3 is TGCAGCGTTGTTCATCAGGGGTACGGGGAGCTGTTTTTT. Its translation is CSVVHQGYGELFF.

This CDR3 reads CASSLRGADYTQYF. The CDR3 nucleotides are TGTGCCAGCAGCTTAAGGGGAGCAGATTATACGCAGTATTTT. V and J are TRBV7-9 and TRBJ2-3, with D possibly called TRBD1 or TRBD2 (5 bases each). V was pared by 2 bases and J by 7 bases, with 13 bases between. The CDR3 extends over 14 amino acids. Germline assignment: CDR1 SEHNR and CDR2 FQNEAQ (reference sequence).

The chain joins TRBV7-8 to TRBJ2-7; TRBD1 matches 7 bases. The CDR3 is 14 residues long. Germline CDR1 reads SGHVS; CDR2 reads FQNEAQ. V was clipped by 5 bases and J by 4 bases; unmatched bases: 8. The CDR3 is CASSQTGTVYEQYF. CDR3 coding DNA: TGTGCCAGCAGCCAAACCGGGACAGTGTACGAGCAGTACTTC.

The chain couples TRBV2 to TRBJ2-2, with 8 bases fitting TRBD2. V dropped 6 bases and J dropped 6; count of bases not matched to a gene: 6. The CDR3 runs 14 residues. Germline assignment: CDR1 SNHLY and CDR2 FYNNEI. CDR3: CASSNRGGPGELFF. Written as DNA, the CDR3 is TGTGCCAGCAGCAACCGGGGGGGGCCCGGGGAGCTGTTTTTT.

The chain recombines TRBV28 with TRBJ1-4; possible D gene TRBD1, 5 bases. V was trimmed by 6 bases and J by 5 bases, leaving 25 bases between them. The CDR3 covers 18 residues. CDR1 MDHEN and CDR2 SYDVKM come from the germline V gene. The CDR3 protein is CASSYPMGGSPLNEKLFF. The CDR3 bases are TGTGCCAGCAGCTACCCCATGGGGGGTTCTCCCTTAAATGAAAAACTGTTTTTT.

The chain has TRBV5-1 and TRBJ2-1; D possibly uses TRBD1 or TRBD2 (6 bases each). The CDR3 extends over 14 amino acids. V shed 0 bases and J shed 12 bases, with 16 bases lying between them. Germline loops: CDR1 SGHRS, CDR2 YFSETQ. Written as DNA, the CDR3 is TGCGCCAGCAGCTTGGGGGGGGCGGCGGGGTGGCAGTTCTTC. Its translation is CASSLGGAAGWQFF.

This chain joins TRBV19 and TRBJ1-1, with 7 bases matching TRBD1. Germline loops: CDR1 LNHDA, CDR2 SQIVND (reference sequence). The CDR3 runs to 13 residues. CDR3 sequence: CASTGNMNTEAFF. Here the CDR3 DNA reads TGTGCTTCGACAGGGAACATGAACACTGAAGCTTTCTTT.

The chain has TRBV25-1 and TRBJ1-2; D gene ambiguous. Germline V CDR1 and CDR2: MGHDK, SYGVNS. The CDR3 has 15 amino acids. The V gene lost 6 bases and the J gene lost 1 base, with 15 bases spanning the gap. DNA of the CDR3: TGTGCCAGCAGAAAAGGGTTCCCCCTTAACTATGGCTACACCTTC. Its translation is CASRKGFPLNYGYTF.

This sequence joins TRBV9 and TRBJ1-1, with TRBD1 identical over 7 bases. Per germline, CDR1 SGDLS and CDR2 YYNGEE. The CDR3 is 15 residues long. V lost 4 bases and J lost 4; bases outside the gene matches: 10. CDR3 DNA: TGTGCCAGCAGCATGAGCGACAGGGTTTCCACTGAAGCTTTCTTT. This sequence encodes CASSMSDRVSTEAFF.

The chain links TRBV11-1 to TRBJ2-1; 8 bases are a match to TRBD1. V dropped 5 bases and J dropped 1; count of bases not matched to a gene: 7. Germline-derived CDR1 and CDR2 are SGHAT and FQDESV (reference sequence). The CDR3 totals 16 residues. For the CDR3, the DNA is TGTGCCAGCAGCAAATACAGGGGGGCATCCTACAATGAGCAGTTCTTC. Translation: CASSKYRGASYNEQFF.

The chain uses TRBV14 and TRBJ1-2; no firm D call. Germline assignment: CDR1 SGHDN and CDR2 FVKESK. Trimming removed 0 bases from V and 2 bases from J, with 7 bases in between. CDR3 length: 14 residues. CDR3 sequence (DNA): TGTGCCAGCAGCCAAGATAGGCGGAACTATGGCTACACCTTC. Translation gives CASSQDRRNYGYTF.

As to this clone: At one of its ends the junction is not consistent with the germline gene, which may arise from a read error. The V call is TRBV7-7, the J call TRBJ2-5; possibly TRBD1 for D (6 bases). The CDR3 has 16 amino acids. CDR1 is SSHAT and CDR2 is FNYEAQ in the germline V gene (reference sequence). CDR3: CASSLNLIQGLETQYF. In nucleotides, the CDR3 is TGTGCTAGCAGCTTAAACCTAATACAGGGTCTTGAGACCCAGTACTTC.

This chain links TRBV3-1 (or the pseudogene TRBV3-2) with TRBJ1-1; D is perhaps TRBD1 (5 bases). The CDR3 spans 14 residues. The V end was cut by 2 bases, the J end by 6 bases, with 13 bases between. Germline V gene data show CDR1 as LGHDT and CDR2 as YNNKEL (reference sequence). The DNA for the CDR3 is TGTGCCAGCAGCCAACTTGGGGGACCTCCTGAAGCTTTCTTT. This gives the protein CASSQLGGPPEAFF.

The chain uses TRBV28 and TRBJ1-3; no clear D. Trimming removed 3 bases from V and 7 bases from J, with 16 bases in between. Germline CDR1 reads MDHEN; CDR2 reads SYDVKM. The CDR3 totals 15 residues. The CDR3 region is CASSFGYIGENTIYF. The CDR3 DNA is TGTGCCAGCAGTTTCGGGTACATCGGGGAGAACACCATATATTTT.

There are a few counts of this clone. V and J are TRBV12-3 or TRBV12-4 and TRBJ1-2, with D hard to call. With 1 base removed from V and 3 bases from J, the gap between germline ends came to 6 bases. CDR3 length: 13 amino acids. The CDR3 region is CASSLVKDYGYTF. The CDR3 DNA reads TGTGCCAGCAGTTTAGTTAAGGACTATGGCTACACCTTC.

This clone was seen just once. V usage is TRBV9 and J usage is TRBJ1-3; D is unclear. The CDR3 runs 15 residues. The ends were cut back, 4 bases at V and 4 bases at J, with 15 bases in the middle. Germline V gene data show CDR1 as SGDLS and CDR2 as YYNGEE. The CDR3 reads CASSPRTGLGNTIYF. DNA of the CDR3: TGTGCCAGCAGCCCCCGGACGGGGTTAGGAAACACCATATATTTT. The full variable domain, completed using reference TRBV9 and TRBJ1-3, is DSGVTQTPKHLITATGQRVTLRCSPRSGDLSVYWYQQSLDQGLQFLIQYYNGEERAKGNILERFSAQQFPDLHSELNLSSLELGDSALYFCASSPRTGLGNTIYFGEGSWLTVV.

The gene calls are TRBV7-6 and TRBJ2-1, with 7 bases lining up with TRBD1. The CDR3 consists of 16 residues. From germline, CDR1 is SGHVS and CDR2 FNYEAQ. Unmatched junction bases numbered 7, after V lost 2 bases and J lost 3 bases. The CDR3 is CASSLSGGVLYNEQFF. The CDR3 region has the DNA TGTGCCAGCAGCTTATCAGGGGGAGTACTCTACAATGAGCAGTTCTTC.

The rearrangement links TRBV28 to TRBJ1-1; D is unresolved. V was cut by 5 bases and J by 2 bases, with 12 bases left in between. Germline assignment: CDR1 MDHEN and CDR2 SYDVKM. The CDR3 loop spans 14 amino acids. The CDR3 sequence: CASSDYGVNTEAFF. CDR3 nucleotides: TGTGCCAGCAGTGACTACGGAGTTAACACTGAAGCTTTCTTT. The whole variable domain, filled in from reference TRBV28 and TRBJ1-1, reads DVKVTQSSRYLVKRTGEKVFLECVQDMDHENMFWYRQDPGLGLRLIYFSYDVKMKEKGDIPEGYSVSREKKERFSLILESASTNQTSMYLCASSDYGVNTEAFFGQGTRLTVV.